This entry concerns a single TCR beta chain. Its antigen is as yet unknown. These data originate in a study of cytomegalovirus exposure and HLA in healthy donors. The study's findings and limits: Segments of the TCR beta V type were, in most cases, productive about 87% or about 30% of the time in an earlier analysis. A later analysis found that most CMV-associated TCR beta chains appeared HLA-restricted. The likely explanation for a cluster of highly shared sequence variants was sequencing artifact.

The PCR employed 60 Vbeta primers together with 13 Jbeta primers. Assay used: immunoSEQ multiplex PCR; TCRdb lists only in-frame clones, some missing. The repertoire holds 150,000 to 180,000 clones, with 80% to 90% as singletons. Trimming removed 4 bases from V and 1 base from J, with 15 bases in between. CDR3 length: 16 residues. Germline V gene sequence: CDR1 LGHNA, CDR2 YSLEER. The sample taken for sequencing was PBMCs. The clonotype originates from a woman between 18 and 30 years old in good health and CMV-seronegative. The genes are TRBV4-3 and TRBJ2-3; D might be TRBD2 (5 bases). The CDR3 nucleotides are TGCGCCAGCAGCCCCCCCGGAGGCGTCGGCACAGATACGCAGTATTTT. Its translation: CASSPPGGVGTDTQYF.